Listed here are 5 T cell receptor beta chains from one sample, sequenced in a study of T cell repertoires in cytomegalovirus infection. TCRdb itself ran the reads through MiXCR, one entry per CDR3 protein. The sample holds 250,000 to 300,000 distinct CDR3 sequences; approximately 22% are singletons and the top ten take approximately 20%. For these TCRs, the target antigens are not known. The sequenced sample was cultured PBMCs, obtained from culture after CMV antigen stimulation. These receptors came from a human donor in good health (CMV status not recorded). Some clones in this sample may be carry-over from other donors' samples.

This clonotype showed up just once. The CDR3: CSAMRGNTEAFF. The CDR3 DNA reads TGCAGTGCTATGAGGGGGAACACTGAAGCTTTCTTT. The chain links TRBV20-1 to TRBJ1-1; weak D call: TRBD1 (5 bases). Germline CDR1 is DFQATT and CDR2 is SNEGSKA (reference sequence). Deletions cut 4 bases from V and 1 base from J, with 7 bases between. The CDR3 is made up of 12 amino acids.

This clonotype has only a few counts. The rearrangement uses TRBV18 and TRBJ1-2; the D is unclear. The CDR3 is made up of 15 amino acids. Trimming removed 0 bases from V and 3 bases from J, with 11 bases in between. Germline V gene lookup returns CDR1 KGHSH and CDR2 LQKENI. CDR3 sequence (DNA): TGTGCCAGCTCACCACCGTTCGGGGAGGACTATGGCTACACCTTC. Its protein is CASSPPFGEDYGYTF.

The J gene is TRBJ2-3, the V gene TRBV6-1; D is perhaps TRBD1 or TRBD2 (6 bases each). CDR3 length equals 12 residues. The germline gives CDR1 MNHNS, CDR2 SASEGT. The CDR3 sequence: CVRGRDTDTQYF. Here the CDR3 DNA reads TGTGTCCGGGGGCGGGACACAGATACGCAGTATTTT.

This clonotype has a count of ten or more. The rearrangement uses TRBV7-2 and TRBJ1-2; no firm D call. In germline, CDR1 is SGHTA, CDR2 FQGNSA. V was clipped by 5 bases and J by 7 bases, with 14 bases between them. This CDR3 comprises 13 residues. CDR3 DNA sequence: TGTGCCAGCAGCCGGTCGACCATCGGTGGCTACACCTTC. Translation: CASSRSTIGGYTF.

This clonotype was detected only a few times. The chain employs TRBV9 and TRBJ2-1; TRBD2 agrees at 7 bases. CDR1 is SGDLS, CDR2 YYNGEE, per germline. The ends lost 4 bases at V and 3 bases at J; junction bases unmatched: 10. This CDR3 spans 16 amino acids. The CDR3 DNA reads TGTGCCAGCAGCACCCACGCGGGACTAAACTACAATGAGCAGTTCTTC. Amino acid sequence: CASSTHAGLNYNEQFF.